This T cell receptor (beta chain) was found in a study of T cell responses to AZD1222 COVID-19 vaccine. Assay used: immunoSEQ multiplex PCR; TCRdb lists only in-frame clones, some missing. The repertoire consists of roughly 150,000 clones, with approximately 83% occurring once and the leading ten covering around 8%. This CDR3 is 16 amino acids long. V shed 7 bases, J shed 0 bases, and the junction held 8 bases outside the gene matches. The germline gives CDR1 SEHNR, CDR2 FQNEAQ (reference sequence). Whole-study results and caveats: Breadth and depth of Spike-specific TCRs rose after two AZD1222 doses.

A note on this clone: What it binds is unknown.

This specimen was peripheral blood, taken on day 0 of AZD1222 vaccination. This sequence joins TRBV7-9 and TRBJ2-2; 7 positions match TRBD2. The clonotype was recovered from an adult in good health. CDR3 coding DNA: TGTGCCAGCACCCGAAGGGAGGGTCCGAACACCGGGGAGCTGTTTTTT. Amino acids: CASTRREGPNTGELFF. Full variable domain (rest looked up from reference TRBV7-9 and TRBJ2-2): DTGVSQNPRHKITKRGQNVTFRCDPISEHNRLYWYRQTLGQGPEFLTYFQNEAQLEKSRLLSDRFSAERPKGSFSTLEIQRTEQGDSAMYLCASTRREGPNTGELFFGEGSRLTVL.